A selection of T cell receptor beta chains follows, all from one sample in a study of blood T cell repertoires in COVID-19. Sequenced by immunoSEQ multiplex PCR; TCRdb stores in-frame clones only, minus some. The repertoire holds 150,000 to 200,000 clones, with under 85% as singletons. Sequencing was performed on peripheral blood. The receptors derive from a woman older than 75 with acute or convalescent COVID-19. CDR3s include the opening cysteine and the closing phenylalanine or tryptophan. D genes are given only for firm matches. Not every row has a clone size; where given, it reads once, few, many or a size class.

.	TRBV5-4	TRBJ2-3	.	CASTRSIPPDTQYF
few	TRBV7-2	TRBJ1-5	.	CASSLVRGQPQHF
.	TRBV5-1	TRBJ2-2	.	CASSAPDSTGELFF
few	TRBV7-7	TRBJ2-2	.	CASSLQGSGELFF
.	TRBV7-2	TRBJ1-4	.	CASSLGGGNEKLFF
.	TRBV6-5	TRBJ2-3	.	CASSPDWSTDTQYF
.	TRBV18	TRBJ2-1	TRBD2	CASSPAATSGVYNEQFF
.	TRBV2	TRBJ1-4	.	CASSAGRNEKLFF
.	TRBV2	TRBJ1-4	TRBD1	CASRQGTGFNEKLFF
.	TRBV19	TRBJ1-3	TRBD1	CVSLGQGEVTGNTIYF
.	TRBV5-1	TRBJ1-2	.	CASSLEPGNDYGYTF
.	TRBV5-4	TRBJ2-3	TRBD2	CASSSRLAGITDTQYF
.	TRBV13	TRBJ2-2	.	CASSVTGGTGELFF
.	TRBV6-1	TRBJ2-7	TRBD2	CASSAGSGGRALYEQYF
.	TRBV5-1	TRBJ1-1	.	CASSPGSSTEAFF
.	TRBV5-1	TRBJ1-2	.	CASSVRQANYGYTF
once	TRBV12-5	TRBJ2-5	TRBD1	CASGGDRAQETQYF
.	TRBV10-2	TRBJ1-4	.	CASSDNRFEKLFF
once	TRBV18	TRBJ2-7	.	CASSPPRQGSLLSSYEQYF
.	TRBV12-5	TRBJ1-5	.	CASGLVLQGGNQPQHF
.	TRBV19	TRBJ1-5	.	CASSLANQPQHF
.	TRBV4-1	TRBJ1-1	.	CASSHEAGFGLPEAFF
.	TRBV29-1	TRBJ2-5	TRBD2	CSVEDESSGAYQETQYF
.	TRBV7-2	TRBJ1-5	.	CASSPTSDQPQHF
.	TRBV7-2	TRBJ2-2	.	CASSQGPQAGELFF
.	TRBV9	TRBJ2-2	TRBD1	CASSATGINTGELFF
.	TRBV27	TRBJ1-1	.	CASRRGTEAFF
.	TRBV7-9	TRBJ1-6	.	CASSLATGRNSPLHF
.	TRBV5-1	TRBJ1-4	TRBD1	CASSPTGDRVLTEKLFF
.	TRBV3-1/TRBV3-2	TRBJ2-7	.	CASSPTQDSYEQYF
.	TRBV5-4	TRBJ1-6	.	CASSLDPGYNSPLHF
.	TRBV7-2	TRBJ1-4	.	CASSPEQATNEKLFF
.	TRBV7-2	TRBJ2-5	.	CASSLQLDQETQYF
.	TRBV9	TRBJ1-6	.	CASTRGGSSPLHF
once	TRBV9	TRBJ2-3	.	CASSVGRLSGDTQYF
.	TRBV7-2	TRBJ2-3	TRBD2	CASSPPLHRGRGGTQYF
few	TRBV3-1/TRBV3-2	TRBJ1-3	.	CASSQGHPGNTIYF
.	TRBV5-6	TRBJ2-1	TRBD1	CASSRGQANNEQFF
.	TRBV5-4	TRBJ2-1	TRBD2	CASSLDSGGANEQFF
.	TRBV7-9	TRBJ1-4	.	CASSRPGGYEKLFF
once	TRBV11-3	TRBJ2-2	.	CASSQGGTNTGELFF
.	TRBV2	TRBJ2-5	.	CASSEERVKTQYF
few	TRBV30	TRBJ1-5	.	CAWSAKSGQPQHF
.	TRBV19	TRBJ1-6	.	CASRDRGSGSYNSPLHF
.	TRBV6-4	TRBJ1-6	TRBD1	CASSHRDRDSPLHF
.	TRBV25-1	TRBJ1-1	TRBD1	CASRDVGQGRPEAFF
.	TRBV24-1	TRBJ1-1	.	CATSDGPGTEAFF
.	TRBV29-1	TRBJ1-3	.	CSVEGNLGNTIYF
.	TRBV6-4	TRBJ2-3	.	CASSARAGATDTQYF
few	TRBV18	TRBJ2-7	TRBD2	CASSPLGTTEQYF
few	TRBV5-5	TRBJ2-7	TRBD2	CASSSTSGRSEQYF
once	TRBV27	TRBJ1-4	.	CASRRAGGFEKLFF